One T cell receptor beta chain is described in this entry. The data were obtained in a study of blood T cell repertoires in COVID-19. At the level of the study: Nucleic acid was either cDNA or gDNA, and it came from T cells, B-cell-depleted T cells, or PBMCs.

The CDR3 spans 11 residues. The germline V gene encodes CDR1 DFQATT and CDR2 SNEGSKA (reference sequence). The V gene lost 1 base and the J gene lost 14 bases, with 9 bases spanning the gap. Per the authors' pipeline: From reference gene primer amplification, estimates of nucleated cell counts were derived. TCRdb's table, derived via immunoSEQ multiplex PCR, lists solely in-frame clones and lacks some. The V and J calls and clone size are taken from that table; D and trimming were inferred from the DNA. This table has fewer than 150,000 clones, more than 65% appearing once. Sequenced input: peripheral blood. The receptor was derived from a man aged 45-65 years with acute or convalescent COVID-19. This rearrangement joins TRBV20-1 to TRBJ1-6; the D is unclear. CDR3: CSARGRGSLHF. DNA of the CDR3: TGCAGTGCTAGAGGTCGGGGATCCCTCCACTTT.